This record concerns one T cell receptor (beta chain) sequence. Its antigen is not identified. The entry originates in a study of shared clonotypes between healthy human individuals. Findings and caveats of the study: Deeper or shallower sequencing was expected to change how clonotypes are shared among donors.

In the study's own analysis: Filtering of immunoSEQ junctional sequences could not match full-length read filtering. The method was immunoSEQ multiplex PCR; TCRdb's version includes in-frame clones alone and lacks a portion of them. D and trimming were read from the DNA, whereas the V and J calls and clone size are those reported in that table. This sample yields 1,500,000 or so clones, of which roughly 96% are seen a single time; roughly 1.2% belongs to the top ten. The CDR3 covers 18 residues. V trimming: 1 base; J trimming: 3 bases; junction bases outside the gene matches: 8. CDR1 is SGHAT and CDR2 is FQNNGV in the germline V gene.

This receptor was identified in a man aged 30 to 39 in good health. Sequenced input: naive CD4+ T cells sorted from blood. The subset was: CD45RA+ positively selected. The chain couples TRBV11-2 to TRBJ2-7, with 14 bases that match TRBD2. CDR3 sequence reads: CASSLVTRTSGRFYEQYF. In nucleotides, the CDR3 is TGTGCCAGCAGCTTAGTCACCAGGACTAGCGGGAGGTTCTACGAGCAGTACTTC.